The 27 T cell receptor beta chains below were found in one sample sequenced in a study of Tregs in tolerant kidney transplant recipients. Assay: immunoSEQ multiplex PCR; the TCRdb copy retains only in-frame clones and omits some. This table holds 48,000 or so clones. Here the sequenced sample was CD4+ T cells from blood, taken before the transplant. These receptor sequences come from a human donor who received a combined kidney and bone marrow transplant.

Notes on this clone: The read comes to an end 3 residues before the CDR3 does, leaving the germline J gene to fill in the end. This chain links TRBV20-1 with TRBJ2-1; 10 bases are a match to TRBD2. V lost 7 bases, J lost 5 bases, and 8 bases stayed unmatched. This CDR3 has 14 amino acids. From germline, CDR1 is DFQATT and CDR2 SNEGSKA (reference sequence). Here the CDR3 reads CSVFTGLAHNEQFF. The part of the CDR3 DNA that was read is TGCAGTGTATTCACGGGACTAGCGCACAATGAG.

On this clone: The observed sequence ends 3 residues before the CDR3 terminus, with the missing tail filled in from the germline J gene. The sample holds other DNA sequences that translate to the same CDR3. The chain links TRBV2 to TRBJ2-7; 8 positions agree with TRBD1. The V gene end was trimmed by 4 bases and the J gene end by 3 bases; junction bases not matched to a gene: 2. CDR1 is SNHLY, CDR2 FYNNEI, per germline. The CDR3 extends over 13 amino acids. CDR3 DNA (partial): TGTGCCAGCAGTGGGACAGGGAACTACGAG. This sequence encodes CASSGTGNYE. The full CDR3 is CASSGTGNYEQYF.

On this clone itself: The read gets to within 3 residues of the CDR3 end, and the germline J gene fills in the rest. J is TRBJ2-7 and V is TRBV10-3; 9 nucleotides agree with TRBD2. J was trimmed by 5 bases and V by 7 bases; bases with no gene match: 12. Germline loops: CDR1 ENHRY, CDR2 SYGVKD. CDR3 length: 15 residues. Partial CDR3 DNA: TGTGCCATCAAAAATAGCGGGAGTGGTTTCCACGAG. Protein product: CAIKNSGSGFHE. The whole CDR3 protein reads CAIKNSGSGFHEQYF.

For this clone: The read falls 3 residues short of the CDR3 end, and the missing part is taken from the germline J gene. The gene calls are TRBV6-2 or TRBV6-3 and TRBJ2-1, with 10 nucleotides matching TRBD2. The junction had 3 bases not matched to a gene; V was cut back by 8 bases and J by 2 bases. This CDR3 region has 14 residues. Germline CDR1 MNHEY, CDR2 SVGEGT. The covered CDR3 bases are TGTGCCAGCGGGACTAGCGAACCCTACAATGAG. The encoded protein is CASGTSEPYNE. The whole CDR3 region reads CASGTSEPYNEQFF.

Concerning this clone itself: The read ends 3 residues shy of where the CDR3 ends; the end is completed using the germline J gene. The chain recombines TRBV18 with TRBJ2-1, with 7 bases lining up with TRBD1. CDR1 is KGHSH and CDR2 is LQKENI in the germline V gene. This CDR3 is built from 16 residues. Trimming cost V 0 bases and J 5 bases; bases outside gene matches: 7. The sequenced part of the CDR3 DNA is TGTGCCAGCTCACCACCGAGTTCTCAGGGGGACAATGAG. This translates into CASSPPSSQGDNE. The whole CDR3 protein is CASSPPSSQGDNEQFF.

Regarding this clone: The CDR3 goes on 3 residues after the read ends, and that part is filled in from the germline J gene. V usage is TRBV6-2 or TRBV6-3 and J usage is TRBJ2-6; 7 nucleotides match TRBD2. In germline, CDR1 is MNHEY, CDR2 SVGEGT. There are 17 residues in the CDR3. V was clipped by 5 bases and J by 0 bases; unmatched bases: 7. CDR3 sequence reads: CASSRLAASSGANVLTF. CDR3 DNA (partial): TGTGCCAGCAGTCGTCTAGCGGCCTCCTCTGGGGCCAACGTC.

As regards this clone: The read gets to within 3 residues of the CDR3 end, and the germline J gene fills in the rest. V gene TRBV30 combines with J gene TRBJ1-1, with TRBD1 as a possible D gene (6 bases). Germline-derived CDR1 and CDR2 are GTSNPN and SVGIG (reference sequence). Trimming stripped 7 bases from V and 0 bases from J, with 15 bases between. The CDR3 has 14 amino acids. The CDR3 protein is CASRRQGMNTEAFF. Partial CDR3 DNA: TGTGCCTCTCGGCGCCAGGGGATGAACACTGAA.

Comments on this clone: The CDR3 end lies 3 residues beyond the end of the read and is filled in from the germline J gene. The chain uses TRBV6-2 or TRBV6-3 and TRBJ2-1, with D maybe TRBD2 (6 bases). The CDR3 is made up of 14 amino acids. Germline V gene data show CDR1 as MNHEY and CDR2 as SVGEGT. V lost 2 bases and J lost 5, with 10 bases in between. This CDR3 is CASSYGGIDNEQFF. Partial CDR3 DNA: TGTGCCAGCAGTTACGGCGGGATCGACAATGAG.

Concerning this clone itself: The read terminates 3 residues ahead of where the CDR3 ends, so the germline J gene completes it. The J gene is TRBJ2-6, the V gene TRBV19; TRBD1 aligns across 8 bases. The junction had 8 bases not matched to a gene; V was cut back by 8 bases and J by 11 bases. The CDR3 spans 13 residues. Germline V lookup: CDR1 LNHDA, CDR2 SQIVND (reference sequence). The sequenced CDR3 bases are TGTGCCAGTGGCACAGGGGGTGGTCACGTC. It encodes CASGTGGGHV. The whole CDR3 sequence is CASGTGGGHVLTF.

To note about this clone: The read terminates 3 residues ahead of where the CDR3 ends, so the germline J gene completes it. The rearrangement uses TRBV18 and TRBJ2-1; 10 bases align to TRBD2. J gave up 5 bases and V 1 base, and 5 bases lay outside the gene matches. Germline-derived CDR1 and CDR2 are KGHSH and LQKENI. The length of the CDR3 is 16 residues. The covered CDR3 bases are TGTGCCAGCTCACCACGCCGGCTAGCGGGAGACAATGAG. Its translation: CASSPRRLAGDNE. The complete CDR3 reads CASSPRRLAGDNEQFF.

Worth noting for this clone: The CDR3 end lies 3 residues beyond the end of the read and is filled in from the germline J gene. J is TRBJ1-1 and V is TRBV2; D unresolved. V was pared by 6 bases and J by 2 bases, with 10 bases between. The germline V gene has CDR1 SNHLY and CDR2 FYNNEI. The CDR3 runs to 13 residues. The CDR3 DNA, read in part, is TGTGCCAGCAGAGCTACTACAAACACTGAA. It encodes CASRATTNTE. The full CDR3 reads CASRATTNTEAFF.

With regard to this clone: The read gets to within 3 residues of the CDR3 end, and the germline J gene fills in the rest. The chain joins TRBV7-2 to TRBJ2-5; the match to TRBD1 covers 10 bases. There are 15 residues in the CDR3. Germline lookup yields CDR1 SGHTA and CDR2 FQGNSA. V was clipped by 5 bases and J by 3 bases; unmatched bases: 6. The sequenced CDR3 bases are TGTGCCAGCAGCGTAGGGGGGACAGGGGAAGAGACC. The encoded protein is CASSVGGTGEET. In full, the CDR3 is CASSVGGTGEETQYF.

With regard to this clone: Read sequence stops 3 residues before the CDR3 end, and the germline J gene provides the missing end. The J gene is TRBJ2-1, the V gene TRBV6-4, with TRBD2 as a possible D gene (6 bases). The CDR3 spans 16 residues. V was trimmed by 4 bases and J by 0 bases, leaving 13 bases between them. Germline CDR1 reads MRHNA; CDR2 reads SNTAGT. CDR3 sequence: CASSGGDGNSYNEQFF. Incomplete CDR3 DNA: TGTGCCAGCAGTGGGGGGGACGGGAACTCCTACAATGAG.

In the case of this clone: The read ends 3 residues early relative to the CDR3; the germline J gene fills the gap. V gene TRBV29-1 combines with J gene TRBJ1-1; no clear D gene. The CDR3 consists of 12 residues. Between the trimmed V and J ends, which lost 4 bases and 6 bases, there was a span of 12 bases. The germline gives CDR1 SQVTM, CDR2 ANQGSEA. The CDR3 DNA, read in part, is TGCAGCGTTGTTATCAGTAGCCCTGAA. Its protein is CSVVISSPE. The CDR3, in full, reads CSVVISSPEAFF.

CDR3 bases read: TGTGCCAGCAGCCCTTGGGACTTAAGCACAGATACG. It specifies CASSPWDLSTDT. The CDR3, in full, reads CASSPWDLSTDTQYF. The gene calls are TRBV7-8 and TRBJ2-3; TRBD2 might be the D (6 bases). The CDR3 end is not reached by the read, which stops 3 residues before it; the germline J gene fills it in. The CDR3 loop spans 15 amino acids. The germline CDR1 and CDR2 sequences are SGHVS and FQNEAQ. V shed 5 bases and J shed 0 bases, with 12 bases lying between them.

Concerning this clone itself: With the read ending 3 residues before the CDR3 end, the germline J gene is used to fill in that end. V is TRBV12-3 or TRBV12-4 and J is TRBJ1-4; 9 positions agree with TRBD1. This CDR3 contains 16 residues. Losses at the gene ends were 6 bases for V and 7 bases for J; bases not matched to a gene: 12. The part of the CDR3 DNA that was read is TGTGCCAGCAGCCTGCAACCGGGACAGGGTACTGAAAAA. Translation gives CASSLQPGQGTEK. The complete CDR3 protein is CASSLQPGQGTEKLFF.

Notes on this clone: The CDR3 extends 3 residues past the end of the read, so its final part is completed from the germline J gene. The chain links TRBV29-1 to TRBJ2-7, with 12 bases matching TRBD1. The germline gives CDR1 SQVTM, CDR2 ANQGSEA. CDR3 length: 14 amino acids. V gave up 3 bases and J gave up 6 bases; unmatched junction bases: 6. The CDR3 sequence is CSVDPGTGGAEQYF. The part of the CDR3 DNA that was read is TGCAGCGTTGACCCCGGGACAGGGGGCGCCGAG.

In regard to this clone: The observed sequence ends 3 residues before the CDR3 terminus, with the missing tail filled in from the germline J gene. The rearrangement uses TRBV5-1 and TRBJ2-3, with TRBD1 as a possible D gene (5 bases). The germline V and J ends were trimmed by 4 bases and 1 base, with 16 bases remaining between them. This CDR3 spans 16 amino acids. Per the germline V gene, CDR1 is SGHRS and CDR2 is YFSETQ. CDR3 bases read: TGCGCCAGCAGCACATCTCAGGGTGGCGGCACAGATACG. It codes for CASSTSQGGGTDT. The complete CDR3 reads CASSTSQGGGTDTQYF.

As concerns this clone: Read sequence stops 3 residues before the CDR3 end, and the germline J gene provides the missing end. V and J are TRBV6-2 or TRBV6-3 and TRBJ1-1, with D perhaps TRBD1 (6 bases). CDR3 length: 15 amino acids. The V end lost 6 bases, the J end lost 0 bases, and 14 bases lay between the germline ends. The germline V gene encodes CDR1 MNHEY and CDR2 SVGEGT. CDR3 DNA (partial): TGTGCCAGCAGATACCCGGGACAAGTGAACACTGAA. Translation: CASRYPGQVNTE. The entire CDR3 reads CASRYPGQVNTEAFF.

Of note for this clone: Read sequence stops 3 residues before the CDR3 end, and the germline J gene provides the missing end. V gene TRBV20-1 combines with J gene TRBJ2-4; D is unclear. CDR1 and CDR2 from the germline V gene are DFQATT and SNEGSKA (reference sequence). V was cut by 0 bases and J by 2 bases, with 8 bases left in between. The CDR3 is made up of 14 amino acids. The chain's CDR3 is CSARDRVSKNIQYF. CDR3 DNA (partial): TGCAGTGCTAGAGACCGGGTGTCCAAAAACATT.

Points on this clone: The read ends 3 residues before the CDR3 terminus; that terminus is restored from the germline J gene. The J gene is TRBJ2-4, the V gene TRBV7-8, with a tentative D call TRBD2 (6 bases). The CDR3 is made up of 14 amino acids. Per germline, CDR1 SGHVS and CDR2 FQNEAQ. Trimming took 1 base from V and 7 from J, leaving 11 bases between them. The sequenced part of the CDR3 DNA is TGTGCCAGCAGCTTAGGGAGGGTGAAGAACATT. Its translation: CASSLGRVKNI. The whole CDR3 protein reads CASSLGRVKNIQYF.

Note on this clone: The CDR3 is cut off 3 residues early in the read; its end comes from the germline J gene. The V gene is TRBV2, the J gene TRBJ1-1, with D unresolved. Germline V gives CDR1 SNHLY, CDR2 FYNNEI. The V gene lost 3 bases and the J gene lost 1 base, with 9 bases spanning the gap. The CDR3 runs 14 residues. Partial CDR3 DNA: TGTGCCAGCAGTGAGAGGGCTCCGAACACTGAA. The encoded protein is CASSERAPNTE. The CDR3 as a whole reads CASSERAPNTEAFF.

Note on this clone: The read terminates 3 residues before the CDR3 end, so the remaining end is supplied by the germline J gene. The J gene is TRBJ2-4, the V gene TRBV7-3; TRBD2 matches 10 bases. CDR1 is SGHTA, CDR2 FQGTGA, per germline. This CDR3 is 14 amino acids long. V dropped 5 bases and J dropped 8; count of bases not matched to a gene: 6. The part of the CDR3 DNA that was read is TGTGCCAGCAGCCCCAGGACTAGCGGAGACATT. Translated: CASSPRTSGDI. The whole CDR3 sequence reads CASSPRTSGDIQYF.

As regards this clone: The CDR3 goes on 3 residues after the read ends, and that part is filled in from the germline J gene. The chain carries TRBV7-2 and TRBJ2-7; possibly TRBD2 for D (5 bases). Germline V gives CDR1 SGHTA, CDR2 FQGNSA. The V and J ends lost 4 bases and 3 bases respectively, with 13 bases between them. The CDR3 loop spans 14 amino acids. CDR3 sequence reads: CASSSRTGNYEQYF. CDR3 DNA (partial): TGTGCCAGCAGCTCGAGGACTGGGAACTACGAG.

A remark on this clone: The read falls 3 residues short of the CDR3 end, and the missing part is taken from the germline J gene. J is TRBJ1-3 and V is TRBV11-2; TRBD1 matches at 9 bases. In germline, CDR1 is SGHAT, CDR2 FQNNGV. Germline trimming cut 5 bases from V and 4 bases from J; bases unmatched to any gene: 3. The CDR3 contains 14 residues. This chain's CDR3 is CASSPGQGGNTIYF. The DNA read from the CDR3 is TGTGCCAGCAGCCCCGGACAGGGGGGAAACACC.

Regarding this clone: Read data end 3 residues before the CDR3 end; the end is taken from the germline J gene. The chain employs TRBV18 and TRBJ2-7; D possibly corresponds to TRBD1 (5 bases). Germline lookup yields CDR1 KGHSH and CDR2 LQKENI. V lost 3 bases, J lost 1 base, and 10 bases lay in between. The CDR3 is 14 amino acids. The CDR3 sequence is CASSPDTASYEQYF. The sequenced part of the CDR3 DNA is TGTGCCAGCTCACCGGACACAGCGTCCTACGAG.

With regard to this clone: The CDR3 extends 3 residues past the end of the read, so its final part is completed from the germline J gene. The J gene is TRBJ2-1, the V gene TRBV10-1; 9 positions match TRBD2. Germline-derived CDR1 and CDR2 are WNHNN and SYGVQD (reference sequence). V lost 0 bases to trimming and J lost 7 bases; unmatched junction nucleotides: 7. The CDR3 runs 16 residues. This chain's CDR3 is CASSESNSGSRNEQFF. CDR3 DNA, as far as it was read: TGCGCCAGCAGTGAGTCTAATAGCGGGAGCCGAAATGAG.